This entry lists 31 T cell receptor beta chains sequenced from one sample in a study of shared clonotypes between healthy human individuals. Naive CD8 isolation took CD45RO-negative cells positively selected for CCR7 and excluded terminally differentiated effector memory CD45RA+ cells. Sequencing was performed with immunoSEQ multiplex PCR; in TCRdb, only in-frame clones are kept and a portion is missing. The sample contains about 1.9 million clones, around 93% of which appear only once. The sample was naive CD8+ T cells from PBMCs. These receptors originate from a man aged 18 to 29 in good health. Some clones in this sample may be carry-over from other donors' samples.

CDR3: CASSLATNRGNPIGANVLTF. The CDR3 bases are TGTGCCAGCAGCTTAGCAACCAACAGGGGGAATCCGATAGGGGCCAACGTCCTGACTTTC. The chain has TRBV7-3 and TRBJ2-6, with 8 bases matching TRBD1. This CDR3 is 20 amino acids long. V lost 2 bases, J lost 4 bases, and 16 bases stayed unmatched. Germline V gives CDR1 SGHTA, CDR2 FQGTGA.

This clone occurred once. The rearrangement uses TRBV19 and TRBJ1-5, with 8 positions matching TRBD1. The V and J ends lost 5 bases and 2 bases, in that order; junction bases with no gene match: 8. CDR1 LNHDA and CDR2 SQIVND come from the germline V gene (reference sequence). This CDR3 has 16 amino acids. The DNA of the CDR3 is TGTGCCAGTAGTGCTCGACAGGGGCTCGGCAATCAGCCCCAGCATTTT. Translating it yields CASSARQGLGNQPQHF.

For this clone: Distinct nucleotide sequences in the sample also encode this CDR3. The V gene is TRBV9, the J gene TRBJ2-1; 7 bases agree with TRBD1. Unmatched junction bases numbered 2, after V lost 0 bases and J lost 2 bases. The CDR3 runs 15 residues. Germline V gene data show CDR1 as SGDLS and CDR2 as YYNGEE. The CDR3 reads CASSVGDRPYNEQFF. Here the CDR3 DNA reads TGTGCCAGCAGCGTAGGGGACAGACCCTACAATGAGCAGTTCTTC.

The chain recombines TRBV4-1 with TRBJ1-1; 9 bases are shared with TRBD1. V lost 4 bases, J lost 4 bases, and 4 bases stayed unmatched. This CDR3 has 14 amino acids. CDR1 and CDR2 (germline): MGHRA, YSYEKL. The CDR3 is CASSPGTGFTEAFF. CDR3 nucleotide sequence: TGCGCCAGCAGCCCTGGGACAGGGTTCACTGAAGCTTTCTTT.

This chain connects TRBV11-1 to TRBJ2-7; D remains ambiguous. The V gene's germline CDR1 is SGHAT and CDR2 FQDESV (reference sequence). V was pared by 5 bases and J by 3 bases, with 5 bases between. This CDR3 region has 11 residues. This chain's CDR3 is CASSEVYEQYF. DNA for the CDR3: TGTGCCAGCAGCGAGGTCTACGAGCAGTACTTC.

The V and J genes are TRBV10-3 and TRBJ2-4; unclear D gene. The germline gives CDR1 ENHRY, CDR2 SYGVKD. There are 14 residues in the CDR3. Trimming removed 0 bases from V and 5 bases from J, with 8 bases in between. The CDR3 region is CAISESRPQNIQYF. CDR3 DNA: TGTGCCATCAGTGAGTCGCGACCCCAAAACATTCAGTACTTC.

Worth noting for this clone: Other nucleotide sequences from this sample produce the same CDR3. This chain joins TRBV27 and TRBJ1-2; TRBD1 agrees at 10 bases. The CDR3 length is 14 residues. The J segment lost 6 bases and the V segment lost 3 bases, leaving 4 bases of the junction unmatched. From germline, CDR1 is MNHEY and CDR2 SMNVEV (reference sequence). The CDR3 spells CASSFLGTGDGYTF. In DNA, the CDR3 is TGTGCCAGCAGTTTTCTCGGGACAGGGGATGGCTACACCTTC.

Written as DNA, the CDR3 is TGCGCCAGCAGCTTGGGTGGTAGCGGGAGGCCCTACGAGCAGTACTTC. It specifies CASSLGGSGRPYEQYF. V and J are TRBV5-1 and TRBJ2-7; 10 positions agree with TRBD2. The germline CDR1 and CDR2 sequences are SGHRS and YFSETQ. Trimming removed 0 bases from V and 2 bases from J; junction bases left unmatched: 5. The CDR3 extends over 16 amino acids.

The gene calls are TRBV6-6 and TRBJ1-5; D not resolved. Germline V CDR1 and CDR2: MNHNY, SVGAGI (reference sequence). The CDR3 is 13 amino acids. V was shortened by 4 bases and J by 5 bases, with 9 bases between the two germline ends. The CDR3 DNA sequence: TGTGCCAGCAGTTTACAGCATTATCAGCCCCAGCATTTT. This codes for CASSLQHYQPQHF.

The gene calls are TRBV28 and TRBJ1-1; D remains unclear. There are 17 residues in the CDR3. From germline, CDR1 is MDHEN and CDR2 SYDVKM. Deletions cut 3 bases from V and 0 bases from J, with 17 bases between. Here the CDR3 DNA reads TGTGCCAGCAGTTTCCCCTCAGAGAGGCTAATGAACACTGAAGCTTTCTTT. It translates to CASSFPSERLMNTEAFF.

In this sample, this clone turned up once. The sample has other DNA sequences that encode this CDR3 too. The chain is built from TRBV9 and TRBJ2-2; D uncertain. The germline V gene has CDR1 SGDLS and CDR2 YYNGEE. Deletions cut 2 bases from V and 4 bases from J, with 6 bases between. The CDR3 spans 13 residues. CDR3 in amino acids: CASSVTATGELFF. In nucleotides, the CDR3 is TGTGCCAGCAGCGTTACCGCCACCGGGGAGCTGTTTTTT.

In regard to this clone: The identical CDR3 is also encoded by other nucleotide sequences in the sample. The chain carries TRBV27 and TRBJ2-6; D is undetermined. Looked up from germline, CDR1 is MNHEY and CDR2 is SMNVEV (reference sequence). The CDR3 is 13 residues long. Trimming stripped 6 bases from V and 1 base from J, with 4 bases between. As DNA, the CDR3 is TGTGCCAGCAGCCCGTCTGGGGCCAACGTCCTGACTTTC. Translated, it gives CASSPSGANVLTF. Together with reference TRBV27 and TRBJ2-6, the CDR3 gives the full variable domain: EAQVTQNPRYLITVTGKKLTVTCSQNMNHEYMSWYRQDPGLGLRQIYYSMNVEVTDKGDVPEGYKVSRKEKRNFPLILESPSPNQTSLYFCASSPSGANVLTFGAGSRLTVL.

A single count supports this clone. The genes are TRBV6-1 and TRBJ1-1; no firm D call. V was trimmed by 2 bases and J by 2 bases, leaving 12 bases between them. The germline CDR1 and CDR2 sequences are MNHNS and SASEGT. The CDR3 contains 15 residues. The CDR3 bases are TGTGCCAGCAGTGAATATAGCGACGTAAACACTGAAGCTTTCTTT. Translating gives CASSEYSDVNTEAFF.

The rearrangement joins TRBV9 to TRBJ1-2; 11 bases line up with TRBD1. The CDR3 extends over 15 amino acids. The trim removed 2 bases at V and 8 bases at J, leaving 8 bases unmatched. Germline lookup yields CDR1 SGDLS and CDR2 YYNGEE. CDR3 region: CASSVGTGGSNGYTF. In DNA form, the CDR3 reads TGTGCCAGCAGCGTCGGGACAGGGGGTTCAAACGGCTACACCTTC. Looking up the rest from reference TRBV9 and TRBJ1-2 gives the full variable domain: DSGVTQTPKHLITATGQRVTLRCSPRSGDLSVYWYQQSLDQGLQFLIQYYNGEERAKGNILERFSAQQFPDLHSELNLSSLELGDSALYFCASSVGTGGSNGYTFGSGTRLTVV.

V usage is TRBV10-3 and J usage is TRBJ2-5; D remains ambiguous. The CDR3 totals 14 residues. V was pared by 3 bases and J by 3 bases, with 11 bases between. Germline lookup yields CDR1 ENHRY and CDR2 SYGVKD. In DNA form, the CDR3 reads TGTGCCATCAGTGATGCTACGATAAAAGAGACCCAGTACTTC. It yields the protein CAISDATIKETQYF.

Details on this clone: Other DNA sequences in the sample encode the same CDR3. The CDR3 nucleotides read TGTGCCAGCAGCGTAGAGCTAGCGGGAGGTCTTGGGGAGCTGTTTTTT. It is translated as CASSVELAGGLGELFF. V is TRBV9 and J is TRBJ2-2, with 11 bases identical to TRBD2. After removal of 0 bases from V and 8 bases from J, the junction contained 6 bases not matched to a gene. In germline, CDR1 is SGDLS, CDR2 YYNGEE. The CDR3 extends over 16 amino acids.

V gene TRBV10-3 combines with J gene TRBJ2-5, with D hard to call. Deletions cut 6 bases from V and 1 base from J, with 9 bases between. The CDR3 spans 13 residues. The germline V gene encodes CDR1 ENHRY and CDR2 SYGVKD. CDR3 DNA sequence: TGTGCCATCAGCCCCAGCACCCAAGAGACCCAGTACTTC. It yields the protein CAISPSTQETQYF.

CDR3 protein: CASSPTLHVYEQYF. Here the CDR3 DNA reads TGTGCCAGCAGCCCCACTCTGCACGTCTACGAGCAGTACTTC. The chain recombines TRBV6-6 with TRBJ2-7; D gene uncertain. Trimming removed 6 bases at V and 3 bases at J, with 15 bases between. CDR3 length equals 14 residues. Germline V lookup: CDR1 MNHNY, CDR2 SVGAGI (reference sequence).

The CDR3 protein is CASRIRVSSYNEQFF. The CDR3, as DNA: TGTGCCAGCAGGATTCGGGTTAGCTCCTACAATGAGCAGTTCTTC. The chain employs TRBV27 and TRBJ2-1, with D unclear. Germline V lookup: CDR1 MNHEY, CDR2 SMNVEV (reference sequence). CDR3 size: 15 residues. V lost 6 bases, J lost 0 bases, and 12 bases lay in between.

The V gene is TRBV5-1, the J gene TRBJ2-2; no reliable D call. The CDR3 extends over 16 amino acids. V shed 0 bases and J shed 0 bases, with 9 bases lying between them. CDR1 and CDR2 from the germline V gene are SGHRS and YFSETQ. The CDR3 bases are TGCGCCAGCAGCTTGGGGCAGTCTCCGAACACCGGGGAGCTGTTTTTT. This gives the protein CASSLGQSPNTGELFF.

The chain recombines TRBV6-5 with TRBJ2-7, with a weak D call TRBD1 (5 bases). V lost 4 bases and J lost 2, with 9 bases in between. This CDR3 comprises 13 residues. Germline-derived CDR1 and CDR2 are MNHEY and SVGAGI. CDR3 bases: TGTGCCAGCAGTTCGACAGAAACCTACGAGCAGTACTTC. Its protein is CASSSTETYEQYF.

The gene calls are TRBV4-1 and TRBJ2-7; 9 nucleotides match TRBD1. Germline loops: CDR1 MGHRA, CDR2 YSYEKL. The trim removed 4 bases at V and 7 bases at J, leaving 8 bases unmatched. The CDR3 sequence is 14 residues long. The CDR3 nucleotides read TGCGCCAGCAGCCTGGTTGGGACAGGGAAGGAGCAGTACTTC. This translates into CASSLVGTGKEQYF.

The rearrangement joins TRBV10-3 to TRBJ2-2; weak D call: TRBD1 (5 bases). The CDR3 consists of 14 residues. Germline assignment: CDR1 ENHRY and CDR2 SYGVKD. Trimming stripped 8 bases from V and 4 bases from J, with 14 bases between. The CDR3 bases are TGTGCCATCGAAGAAGGGGCCTCCACCGGGGAGCTGTTTTTT. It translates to CAIEEGASTGELFF.

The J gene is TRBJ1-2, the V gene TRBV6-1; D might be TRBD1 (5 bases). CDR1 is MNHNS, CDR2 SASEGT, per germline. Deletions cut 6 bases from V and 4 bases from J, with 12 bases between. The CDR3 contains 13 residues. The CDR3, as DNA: TGTGCCAGCAGGGGGACGGTTCTCTATGGCTACACCTTC. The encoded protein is CASRGTVLYGYTF.

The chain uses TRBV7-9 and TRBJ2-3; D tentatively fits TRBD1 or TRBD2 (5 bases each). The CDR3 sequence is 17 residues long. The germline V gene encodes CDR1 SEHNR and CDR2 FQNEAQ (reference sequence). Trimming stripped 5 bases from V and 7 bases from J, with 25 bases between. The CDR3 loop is CASSNTGEDGVRNTQYF. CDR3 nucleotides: TGTGCCAGCAGCAACACAGGCGAGGACGGGGTCCGAAATACGCAGTATTTT. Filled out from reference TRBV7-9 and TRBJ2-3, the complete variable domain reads DTGVSQNPRHKITKRGQNVTFRCDPISEHNRLYWYRQTLGQGPEFLTYFQNEAQLEKSRLLSDRFSAERPKGSFSTLEIQRTEQGDSAMYLCASSNTGEDGVRNTQYFGPGTRLTVL.

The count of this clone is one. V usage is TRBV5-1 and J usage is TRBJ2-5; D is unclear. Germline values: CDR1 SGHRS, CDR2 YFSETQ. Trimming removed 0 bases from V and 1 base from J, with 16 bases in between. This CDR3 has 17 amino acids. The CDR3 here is CASSLGARVLPQETQYF. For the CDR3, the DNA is TGCGCCAGCAGCTTGGGGGCCCGGGTTTTACCCCAAGAGACCCAGTACTTC. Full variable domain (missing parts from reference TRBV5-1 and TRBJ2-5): KAGVTQTPRYLIKTRGQQVTLSCSPISGHRSVSWYQQTPGQGLQFLFEYFSETQRNKGNFPGRFSGRQFSNSRSEMNVSTLELGDSALYLCASSLGARVLPQETQYFGPGTRLLVL.

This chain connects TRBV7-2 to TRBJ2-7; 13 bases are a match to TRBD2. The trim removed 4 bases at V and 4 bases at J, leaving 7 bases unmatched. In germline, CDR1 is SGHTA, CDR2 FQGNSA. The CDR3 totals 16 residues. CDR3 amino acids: CASSYRTSGSHYEQYF. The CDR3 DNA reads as TGTGCCAGCAGCTATCGGACTAGCGGGAGTCATTACGAGCAGTACTTC.

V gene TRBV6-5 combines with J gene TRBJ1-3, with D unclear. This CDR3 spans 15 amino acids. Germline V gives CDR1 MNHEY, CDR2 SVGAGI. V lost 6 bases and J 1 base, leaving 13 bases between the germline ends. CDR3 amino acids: CASRPGRLSGNTIYF. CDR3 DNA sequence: TGTGCCAGCAGGCCGGGGAGGTTATCTGGAAACACCATATATTTT.

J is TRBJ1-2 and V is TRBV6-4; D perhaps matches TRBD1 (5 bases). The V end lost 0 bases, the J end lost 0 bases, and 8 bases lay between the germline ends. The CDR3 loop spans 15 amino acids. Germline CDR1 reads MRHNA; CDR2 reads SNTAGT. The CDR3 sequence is CASSDSTGANYGYTF. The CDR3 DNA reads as TGTGCCAGCAGTGACTCTACAGGAGCTAACTATGGCTACACCTTC.

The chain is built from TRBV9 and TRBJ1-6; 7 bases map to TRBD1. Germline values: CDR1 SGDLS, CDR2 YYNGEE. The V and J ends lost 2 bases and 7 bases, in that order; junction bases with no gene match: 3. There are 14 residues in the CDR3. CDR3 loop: CASSVTGLNSPLHF. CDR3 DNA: TGTGCCAGCAGCGTGACAGGGTTAAATTCACCCCTCCACTTT.

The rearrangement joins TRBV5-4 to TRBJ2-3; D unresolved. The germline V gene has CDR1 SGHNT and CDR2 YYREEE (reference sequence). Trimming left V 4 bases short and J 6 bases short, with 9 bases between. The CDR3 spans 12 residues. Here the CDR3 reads CASSHNRDTQYF. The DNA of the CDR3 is TGTGCCAGCAGCCACAACCGGGATACGCAGTATTTT.